The 32 T cell receptor beta chains below come from one sample, sequenced in a study of CD8 T cells in Susac syndrome. Reverse transcription of about 0.45 to 1 ug RNA was performed with random hexamers. TCRdb fed the immunoSEQ multiplex PCR reads into MiXCR, producing one record per CDR3 protein. The sample lists fewer than 200,000 distinct CDR3 sequences, 85% to 95% occurring once. Material: CD4+ T cells from PBMCs. These TCRs come from a human donor in good health.

The V gene is TRBV24-1, the J gene TRBJ2-1, with 10 bases matching TRBD1. Trimming removed 4 bases from V and 4 bases from J; junction bases left unmatched: 12. Germline values: CDR1 KGHDR, CDR2 SFDVKD. CDR3 length: 18 amino acids. The CDR3 protein is CATSDAIPGQGRYNEQFF. The CDR3 DNA reads as TGTGCCACCAGTGACGCCATCCCGGGACAGGGGAGGTACAATGAGCAGTTCTTC.

The chain couples TRBV6-2 or TRBV6-3 to TRBJ1-2, with TRBD1 matching 8 bases. Per the germline V gene, CDR1 is MNHEY and CDR2 is SVGEGT. V shed 5 bases, J shed 5 bases, and the junction held 4 bases outside the gene matches. The CDR3 covers 13 residues. CDR3 bases: TGTGCCAGCAGTGGAAGACAGGGGTATGGCTACACCTTC. Its protein is CASSGRQGYGYTF.

The V call is TRBV6-6, the J call TRBJ2-6, with D unclear. Germline CDR1 MNHNY, CDR2 SVGAGI (reference sequence). The CDR3 is made up of 12 amino acids. V was pared by 8 bases and J by 5 bases, with 7 bases between. CDR3 sequence reads: CASFVRANVLTF. The CDR3 DNA reads TGTGCCAGCTTTGTAAGGGCCAACGTCCTGACTTTC.

This CDR3 is CASSLPGNQPQHF. The DNA for the CDR3 is TGTGCCAGCAGCCTCCCGGGAAATCAGCCCCAGCATTTT. The chain carries TRBV3-1 and TRBJ1-5; D is ambiguous. There are 13 residues in the CDR3. Germline lookup yields CDR1 LGHDT and CDR2 YNNKEL (reference sequence). Trimming cost V 4 bases and J 4 bases, with 8 bases left between them.

The DNA for the CDR3 is TGTGCCAGCAGTTTGGGGCTCGGACTAGCGCCAGACAATGAGCAGTTCTTC. This gives the protein CASSLGLGLAPDNEQFF. The V gene is TRBV27, the J gene TRBJ2-1; 9 bases align to TRBD2. Per the germline V gene, CDR1 is MNHEY and CDR2 is SMNVEV (reference sequence). J lost 5 bases, V lost 3 bases, and 11 bases had no gene match. This CDR3 is built from 17 residues.

This chain connects TRBV12-3 or TRBV12-4 to TRBJ1-2; maybe TRBD1 (6 bases). This CDR3 comprises 14 residues. Deletions cut 8 bases from V and 4 bases from J, with 17 bases between. CDR3 residues: CASGSGVVGYGYTF. Here the CDR3 DNA reads TGTGCCAGCGGCTCAGGGGTTGTCGGCTATGGCTACACCTTC.

This clonotype showed up just once. V is TRBV7-9 and J is TRBJ1-1, with D unclear. This CDR3 region has 15 residues. The V end was cut by 1 base, the J end by 1 base, with 10 bases between. The V gene's germline CDR1 is SEHNR and CDR2 FQNEAQ (reference sequence). The CDR3 region has the DNA TGTGCCAGCAGCTTAGATGGGTCAGGGAACACTGAAGCTTTCTTT. Protein sequence: CASSLDGSGNTEAFF.

The chain carries TRBV6-2 or TRBV6-3 and TRBJ2-1; D call uncertain. Trimming took 8 bases from V and 9 from J, leaving 14 bases between them. CDR1 and CDR2 (germline): MNHEY, SVGEGT. The CDR3 has 12 amino acids. The CDR3 DNA is TGTGCCAGCTCCCTAAGGATGCGTGAGCAGTTCTTC. Amino acid sequence: CASSLRMREQFF.

This clonotype was seen only once. The chain employs TRBV7-9 and TRBJ2-3; D is unresolved. Trimming stripped 6 bases from V and 2 bases from J, with 9 bases between. The CDR3 runs to 13 residues. CDR1 SEHNR and CDR2 FQNEAQ come from the germline V gene (reference sequence). Here the CDR3 reads CASRRTYTDTQYF. DNA for the CDR3: TGTGCCAGCAGGAGGACCTACACAGATACGCAGTATTTT. The complete variable domain, with remaining parts taken from reference TRBV7-9 and TRBJ2-3, reads DTGVSQNPRHKITKRGQNVTFRCDPISEHNRLYWYRQTLGQGPEFLTYFQNEAQLEKSRLLSDRFSAERPKGSFSTLEIQRTEQGDSAMYLCASRRTYTDTQYFGPGTRLTVL.

This chain links TRBV24-1 with TRBJ1-2; D gene uncertain. CDR1 is KGHDR, CDR2 SFDVKD, per germline. Between the trimmed V and J ends, which lost 2 bases and 8 bases, there was a span of 14 bases. The CDR3 extends over 14 amino acids. The DNA for the CDR3 is TGTGCCACCAGTGATTCCACTGGGTTAGGAGGCTACACCTTC. It yields the protein CATSDSTGLGGYTF.

J is TRBJ2-1 and V is TRBV5-1, with TRBD2 identical over 9 bases. There are 14 residues in the CDR3. Trimming took 6 bases from V and 8 from J; bases not matched to a gene: 9. Germline V lookup: CDR1 SGHRS, CDR2 YFSETQ. Here the CDR3 reads CASKVDLAGDEQFF. DNA of the CDR3: TGCGCCAGCAAAGTCGATTTAGCGGGAGATGAGCAGTTCTTC. Looking up the rest from reference TRBV5-1 and TRBJ2-1 gives the full variable domain: KAGVTQTPRYLIKTRGQQVTLSCSPISGHRSVSWYQQTPGQGLQFLFEYFSETQRNKGNFPGRFSGRQFSNSRSEMNVSTLELGDSALYLCASKVDLAGDEQFFGPGTRLTVL.

The gene calls are TRBV9 and TRBJ1-1; 9 bases agree with TRBD1. After removal of 3 bases from V and 0 bases from J, the junction contained 0 bases not matched to a gene. The germline V gene encodes CDR1 SGDLS and CDR2 YYNGEE. CDR3 length: 14 residues. CDR3 in amino acids: CASSGDRVNTEAFF. The CDR3 region has the DNA TGTGCCAGCAGCGGGGACAGGGTGAACACTGAAGCTTTCTTT.

The rearrangement joins TRBV29-1 to TRBJ2-7, with 11 bases aligning to TRBD2. This CDR3 is 16 amino acids long. With 4 bases clipped from V and 2 bases from J, the junction kept 10 bases outside the gene matches. In germline, CDR1 is SQVTM, CDR2 ANQGSEA. This CDR3 is CSVAGTSGTITYEQYF. As DNA, the CDR3 is TGCAGCGTTGCCGGGACTAGCGGAACCATAACCTACGAGCAGTACTTC.

The rearrangement links TRBV20-1 to TRBJ1-1; TRBD1 is a possible D gene (6 bases). The CDR3 consists of 13 residues. V dropped 6 bases and J dropped 2 bases, with 13 bases sitting between them. In germline, CDR1 is DFQATT, CDR2 SNEGSKA (reference sequence). CDR3 protein: CSASGQINTEAFF. The CDR3, as DNA: TGCAGTGCCTCGGGACAAATAAACACTGAAGCTTTCTTT.

V and J are TRBV27 and TRBJ2-5; D is ambiguous. This CDR3 has 13 residues. Germline CDR1 and CDR2: MNHEY and SMNVEV (reference sequence). Trimming stripped 4 bases from V and 4 bases from J, with 10 bases between. This CDR3 reads CASSSRNRETQYF. The CDR3 coding sequence is TGTGCCAGCAGTTCCCGCAATCGAGAGACCCAGTACTTC.

The rearrangement links TRBV30 to TRBJ2-5; TRBD1 might be the D (6 bases). With 0 bases removed from V and 5 bases from J, the gap between germline ends came to 16 bases. Germline lookup yields CDR1 GTSNPN and CDR2 SVGIG (reference sequence). The length of the CDR3 is 15 residues. As DNA, the CDR3 is TGTGCCTGGAGTGTACTGGGGGCAAGGGCGGAGACCCAGTACTTC. It translates to CAWSVLGARAETQYF. Looking up the rest from reference TRBV30 and TRBJ2-5 gives the full variable domain: SQTIHQWPATLVQPVGSPLSLECTVEGTSNPNLYWYRQAAGRGLQLLFYSVGIGQISSEVPQNLSASRPQDRQFILSSKKLLLSDSGFYLCAWSVLGARAETQYFGPGTRLLVL.

J is TRBJ2-5 and V is TRBV27; D tentatively reads TRBD1 or TRBD2 (6 bases each). Germline V lookup: CDR1 MNHEY, CDR2 SMNVEV (reference sequence). Trimming took 4 bases from V and 5 from J, leaving 11 bases between them. This CDR3 has 13 residues. The CDR3: CASSWGAQETQYF. CDR3 bases: TGTGCCAGCAGTTGGGGGGCACAGGAGACCCAGTACTTC.

A single count supports this clonotype. The chain carries TRBV30 and TRBJ1-1, with no clear D. CDR1 is GTSNPN and CDR2 is SVGIG in the germline V gene (reference sequence). The CDR3 totals 12 residues. Trimming stripped 0 bases from V and 7 bases from J, with 9 bases between. CDR3 DNA: TGTGCCTGGAGTGTGCGGCCTTTTGAAGCTTTCTTT. Encoded protein: CAWSVRPFEAFF. Full variable domain (outside the CDR3, taken from reference TRBV30 and TRBJ1-1): SQTIHQWPATLVQPVGSPLSLECTVEGTSNPNLYWYRQAAGRGLQLLFYSVGIGQISSEVPQNLSASRPQDRQFILSSKKLLLSDSGFYLCAWSVRPFEAFFGQGTRLTVV.

The chain uses TRBV20-1 and TRBJ2-7, with D perhaps matching TRBD2 (6 bases). The CDR3 is 17 amino acids. The V gene's germline CDR1 is DFQATT and CDR2 SNEGSKA (reference sequence). The ends were cut back, 4 bases at V and 3 bases at J, with 25 bases in the middle. The CDR3 reads CSATRRDSHRTFYEQYF. In nucleotides, the CDR3 is TGCAGTGCTACCCGCCGGGACTCCCACAGAACCTTCTACGAGCAGTACTTC.

The V call is TRBV20-1, the J call TRBJ2-1; D is perhaps TRBD2 (6 bases). The CDR3 has 15 amino acids. V gave up 5 bases and J gave up 7 bases, with 21 bases separating them. CDR1 is DFQATT, CDR2 SNEGSKA, per germline (reference sequence). The CDR3 sequence: CSARRFSGAGNEQFF. DNA of the CDR3: TGCAGTGCTCGTAGATTTAGCGGAGCCGGGAATGAGCAGTTCTTC.

The chain uses TRBV7-2 and TRBJ2-7; no definite D call. The CDR3 contains 12 residues. Looked up from germline, CDR1 is SGHTA and CDR2 is FQGNSA. The ends were cut back, 1 base at V and 5 bases at J, with 6 bases in the middle. DNA of the CDR3: TGTGCCAGCAGCTTAGAGGCAGACGAGCAGTACTTC. It codes for CASSLEADEQYF.

The V gene is TRBV20-1, the J gene TRBJ2-5; D gene ambiguous. The germline CDR1 and CDR2 sequences are DFQATT and SNEGSKA (reference sequence). The V end was cut by 6 bases, the J end by 4 bases, with 18 bases between. The CDR3 has 14 residues. CDR3 DNA: TGCAGTGCCTTGACCCTAGATACTCTAGAGACCCAGTACTTC. Translating gives CSALTLDTLETQYF.

This sequence joins TRBV4-1 and TRBJ2-1; TRBD2 aligns across 8 bases. Trimming removed 0 bases from V and 8 bases from J; junction bases left unmatched: 9. The CDR3 consists of 16 residues. Germline assignment: CDR1 MGHRA and CDR2 YSYEKL. The CDR3 region is CASSQDQSGSFDEQFF. CDR3 nucleotide sequence: TGCGCCAGCAGCCAAGATCAGAGCGGGAGCTTCGATGAGCAGTTCTTC.

V usage is TRBV25-1 and J usage is TRBJ2-7, with TRBD1 matching 8 bases. The germline CDR1 and CDR2 sequences are MGHDK and SYGVNS. J was trimmed by 4 bases and V by 1 base; bases with no gene match: 6. This CDR3 has 15 residues. The CDR3 loop is CASSESRQGLYEQYF. The CDR3 coding sequence is TGTGCCAGCAGTGAATCCCGACAGGGGCTTTACGAGCAGTACTTC.

V gene TRBV24-1 combines with J gene TRBJ2-5; 8 bases agree with TRBD1. The CDR3 totals 16 residues. Per germline, CDR1 KGHDR and CDR2 SFDVKD. J lost 2 bases, V lost 1 base, and 5 bases had no gene match. The CDR3 DNA sequence: TGTGCCACCAGTGATTTCGAGACAGGGGATCAAGAGACCCAGTACTTC. Protein sequence: CATSDFETGDQETQYF.

This rearrangement joins TRBV20-1 to TRBJ2-2; TRBD2 matches 11 bases. The CDR3 totals 15 residues. V lost 7 bases, J lost 3 bases, and 7 bases stayed unmatched. From germline, CDR1 is DFQATT and CDR2 SNEGSKA (reference sequence). The chain's CDR3 is CSVPTSGIDTGELFF. The CDR3 DNA sequence: TGCAGTGTCCCGACTAGCGGGATCGACACCGGGGAGCTGTTTTTT.

This chain joins TRBV6-1 and TRBJ1-1; no firm D call. This CDR3 region has 13 residues. The V end was cut by 4 bases, the J end by 2 bases, with 8 bases between. The germline CDR1 and CDR2 sequences are MNHNS and SASEGT. The CDR3 spells CASSVGSNTEAFF. CDR3 in DNA: TGTGCCAGCAGTGTAGGCTCTAACACTGAAGCTTTCTTT.

V and J are TRBV19 and TRBJ2-4, with TRBD1 as a possible D gene (6 bases). Germline CDR1 reads LNHDA; CDR2 reads SQIVND (reference sequence). CDR3 length: 16 amino acids. The ends were cut back, 5 bases at V and 1 base at J, with 15 bases in the middle. CDR3 protein: CASSSNRAGAKNIQYF. DNA of the CDR3: TGTGCCAGTAGTTCAAACAGGGCTGGGGCCAAAAACATTCAGTACTTC.

This chain links TRBV6-5 with TRBJ1-2; 8 nucleotides align to TRBD1. Germline lookup yields CDR1 MNHEY and CDR2 SVGAGI. The CDR3 runs to 14 residues. V gave up 6 bases and J gave up 7 bases; unmatched junction bases: 10. Here the CDR3 DNA reads TGTGCCAGCAGCCCCGATCAGGGGGCGGGTGGCTACACCTTC. This encodes CASSPDQGAGGYTF.

The chain recombines TRBV27 with TRBJ2-7, with D possibly TRBD1 on 5 matching bases. V lost 6 bases to trimming and J lost 0 bases, with 12 bases between them. The CDR3 spans 14 residues. Germline V gene data show CDR1 as MNHEY and CDR2 as SMNVEV (reference sequence). The CDR3 spells CASSQQARSYEQYF. As DNA, the CDR3 is TGTGCCAGCAGCCAACAGGCCCGCTCCTACGAGCAGTACTTC.

This chain links TRBV7-3 with TRBJ2-1; maybe TRBD2 (5 bases). Germline CDR1 SGHTA, CDR2 FQGTGA. V shed 3 bases and J shed 9 bases, with 9 bases lying between them. The CDR3 length is 12 residues. Written as DNA, the CDR3 is TGTGCCAGCAGCTTGATAGGAGGTGAGCAGTTCTTC. Residues: CASSLIGGEQFF.

The chain employs TRBV27 and TRBJ2-3; a possible D gene is TRBD1 (6 bases). The CDR3 is 18 residues long. The germline gives CDR1 MNHEY, CDR2 SMNVEV (reference sequence). Trimming left V 2 bases short and J 7 bases short, with 25 bases between. The CDR3 loop reads CASSLGPLGARAQHTQYF. The CDR3 DNA is TGTGCCAGCAGTTTAGGCCCGTTGGGGGCAAGAGCACAGCATACGCAGTATTTT.